This TCR beta chain originates from a study of blood T cell repertoires in COVID-19. For the study at large: COVID-19 samples from acute and convalescent phases originated in the United States, Italy and Spain. T cells, B-cell-depleted T cells, or PBMCs provided the cDNA or gDNA that served as material.

The CDR3 sequence is 14 residues long. V was shortened by 3 bases and J by 5 bases, with 10 bases between the two germline ends. Germline values: CDR1 KGHSH, CDR2 LQKENI. In the authors' methods: Cell counts per sample came from amplifying reference gene primers. Assay: immunoSEQ multiplex PCR; the TCRdb copy retains only in-frame clones and omits some. Clonal size and the V and J genes are those of that table, whereas D and trimming came from the DNA. This table holds approximately 92,000 clones, 87% found once. This chain uses TRBV18 with TRBJ2-2; possibly TRBD2 for D (5 bases). The TCR sequence derives from a woman aged 55-70 years with COVID-19, enrolled during active disease. Specimen: peripheral blood. The CDR3 bases are TGTGCCAGCTCACCCCGGACTGCTACCGGGGAGCTGTTTTTT. It is translated as CASSPRTATGELFF.